The sequence of this T cell receptor (beta chain) was determined in a study of human T cells and chemical hapten exposure (dated by TCRdb to the early 2020s). In terms of the full investigation: For sensitization, 2% DPC in acetone was applied to a 2 cm by 2 cm area of upper inner arm skin. Weekly therapeutic DPC doses were additionally applied to the scalp of patients throughout the approximately 25-week study period. Patch testing was performed on the upper back with Finn chambers containing 0.01% DPC, and the patch tests were scored after 6 days according to International Contact Dermatitis Research Group standards. The mostly female patient cohort included alopecia areata with under or over 50% scalp involvement, alopecia totalis and alopecia universalis. Libraries were pooled for sequencing, and per-sample TCR yields varied mainly because of small differences in library volumes within the pool. In alopecia patients, the study followed how the peripheral blood TCR repertoire changed in vivo over primary and secondary sensitization to diphenylcyclopropenone (DPC), a hapten. Blood samples were taken from patients before sensitization (week 0) and at 2, 6 and about 24 weeks after DPC sensitization. Blood for TCR sequencing was provided by twenty-nine alopecia patients at one to four time points (pre-sensitization, 2, 6 and 24 weeks). Study-wide conclusions, independent of this receptor: Alopecia, a presumed autoimmune disease, was present in all patients, so the immune response of the patients might differ from that of healthy individuals. DPC sensitization did not change the number of TCRs with a frequency above 1 in 1000, and there was no evidence of changes in global repertoire structure. Compared with pre-sensitization or healthy control sets, expanded TCRs formed significantly more large CDR3 similarity clusters, which is consistent with antigen-driven responses. After repeated subsampling, the strength of the expansion versus patch-test correlation and the threshold at which it became significant changed. The number of PT1 expanded TCRs positively correlated with patch test score, significant at thresholds 8, 16 and 32 but not 4.

The sample's time point, from its label and the paper: pre-sensitization, week 0. This specimen's treatment or condition label, interpreted: therapeutic diphenylcyclopropenone sensitization with weekly scalp DPC. At every patch-test visit, the blood draw took place before the patch test was put on. Patients were considered eligible if aged 18 to 70, diagnosed with alopecia and deemed suitable for DPC therapy, and patients were excluded if pregnant. Unfractionated whole blood was collected in Tempus Blood RNA tubes, and total RNA was extracted from that blood. This clonotype was seen at least ten times. This receptor's antigen is unknown. No per-base quality is available; no much larger clone lies one base away. Library method: RACE. The sequencer listed for this sample is NextSeq 500. During library preparation, unique molecular identifiers were attached to individual cDNA molecules so that TCRs could be counted in a quantitative, reproducible way. Each blood RNA sample was used to sequence both TCR alpha and TCR beta chains. In the paper's pipeline: Samples had a median of roughly 99,000 TCRs, with a range from roughly 23,224 to 750,000. The Decombinator software suite was used to annotate the V, J and CDR3 of the TCR reads. To make PS versus PT1 abundance plots, every sample was subsampled to the same number of TCRs (28,000). Expanded TCRs were defined as absent before sensitization and observed at least eight times at the 2-week time point. TCRdb reanalyzed the raw reads on its own, using fastp at Q25 for trimming and MiXCR for clone calling, and kept in-frame beta chains. When rows share a CDR3 protein, they turn into one entry using the most common DNA and genes. For this entry, the V and J calls and clone size follow TCRdb and not the study's own pipeline. The sample yields around 110,000 distinct CDR3 sequences; 9% to 15% were counted once. The ten largest clones add up to about 1.6% of the sample.

V is trimmed back by 5 bases and J by 7 bases, and the junction contains 15 bases that no gene match accounts for. CDR3 length: 16 amino acids, cysteine to phenylalanine. Only the CDR3 part of the read is kept: 48 bases, read in frame from the first base. CDR1 and CDR2 are read off the germline V gene (reference sequence) as SEHNR and FQNEAQ. This sequence uses TRBV7-9 and TRBJ2-5; 8 of the junction bases match TRBD1. The source of this sequence is a woman aged 45 to 65 with alopecia areata. Some clones in this sample may be carry-over from other donors' samples. This material consisted of whole blood, taken in connection with sensitization to the hapten diphenylcyclopropenone (DPC). In nucleotide form, the sequence is TGTGCCAGCAGCCCATGGGGACAGGCGCTGGTTGGGACCCAGTACTTC. This is translated as CASSPWGQALVGTQYF.